This T cell receptor (beta chain) was recovered during a study of CD8 T cells in ankylosing spondylitis. Study-wide points: One TCR beta motif, made up of under ten highly homologous variants, appeared characteristic of ankylosing spondylitis blood. Disease-linked clones reportedly concentrated significantly in matched ankylosing spondylitis synovial fluid. Prior work had noted some motif variants in reactive arthritis blood and synovial fluid.

This clonotype was counted between two and nine times. What it recognizes is unknown. Germline assignment: CDR1 DFQATT and CDR2 SNEGSKA (reference sequence). There are 13 residues in the CDR3. Quantitative 5'-RACE with molecular barcodes generated TCR beta libraries. A single record per CDR3 protein comes from TCRdb applying MiXCR to the 5' RACE reads. The repertoire holds hundreds of thousands of distinct CDR3 sequences, roughly a quarter seen once, with roughly 0.8% in the top ten. This chain links TRBV20-1 with TRBJ2-2; possible D gene TRBD2, 5 bases. Sequencing was performed on blood, either unsorted or a sorted T cell fraction (not recorded which). The sequence came from a male donor with ankylosing spondylitis. This CDR3 reads CTLRAVRSGELFF. In nucleotides, the CDR3 is TGCACCCTGAGGGCCGTGAGGTCCGGGGAGCTGTTTTTT.